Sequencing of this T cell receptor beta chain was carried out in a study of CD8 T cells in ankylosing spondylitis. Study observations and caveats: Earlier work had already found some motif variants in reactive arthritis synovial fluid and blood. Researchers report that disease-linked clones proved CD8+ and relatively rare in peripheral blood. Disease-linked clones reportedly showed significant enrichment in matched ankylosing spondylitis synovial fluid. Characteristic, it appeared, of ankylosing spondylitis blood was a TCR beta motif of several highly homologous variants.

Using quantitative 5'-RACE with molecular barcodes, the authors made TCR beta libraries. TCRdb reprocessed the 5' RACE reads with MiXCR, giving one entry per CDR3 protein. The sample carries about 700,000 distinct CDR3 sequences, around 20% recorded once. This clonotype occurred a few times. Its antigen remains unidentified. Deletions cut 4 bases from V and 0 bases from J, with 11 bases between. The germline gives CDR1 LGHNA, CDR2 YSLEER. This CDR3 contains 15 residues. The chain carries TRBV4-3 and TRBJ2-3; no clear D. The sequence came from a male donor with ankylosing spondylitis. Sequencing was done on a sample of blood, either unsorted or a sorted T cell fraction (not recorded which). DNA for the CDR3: TGCGCCAGCAGCCCCCACTCCACTAGCACAGATACGCAGTATTTT. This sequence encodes CASSPHSTSTDTQYF.